This T cell receptor beta chain was sequenced during a study of cytomegalovirus exposure and HLA in healthy donors. Study-wide points: V- and J-gene trimming in TCR beta was tied to a missense DCLRE1C variant by an analysis performed later.

Germline values: CDR1 MDHEN, CDR2 SYDVKM. The CDR3 runs to 14 residues. The J segment lost 0 bases and the V segment lost 2 bases, leaving 1 base of the junction unmatched. This clone was found a few times. Its antigen is not known. The study ran its PCR with 60 Vbeta and 13 Jbeta primers. Clones were read by immunoSEQ multiplex PCR, and TCRdb kept only the in-frame ones, dropping some. The table lists 100,000 to 150,000 clones, roughly three quarters of them singletons. The sample consisted of PBMCs. This chain links TRBV28 with TRBJ2-7; 7 bases are shared with TRBD1. The source is a man aged 18 to 29 in good health and CMV-seronegative. CDR3: CASSLGTVSYEQYF. CDR3 sequence (DNA): TGTGCCAGCAGTTTAGGGACAGTCTCCTACGAGCAGTACTTC.